These 12 T cell receptor beta chains share one sample of origin, sequenced in a study of cytomegalovirus exposure and HLA in healthy donors. Sequencing used immunoSEQ multiplex PCR; TCRdb keeps in-frame clones, though not all of them. The sample shows around 110,000 clones, around 90% of them seen only once. The material sequenced was PBMCs. The receptor set was obtained from a woman under 30 in good health and CMV-seropositive.

The chain is built from TRBV6-5 and TRBJ1-1, with 7 bases matching TRBD1. Germline V gene data show CDR1 as MNHEY and CDR2 as SVGAGI. The CDR3 loop spans 16 amino acids. With V trimmed by 4 bases and J by 1 base, 9 bases remained unmatched. This CDR3 reads CASSFIKGQENTEAFF. CDR3 in DNA: TGTGCCAGCAGTTTCATAAAAGGACAGGAGAACACTGAAGCTTTCTTT.

J is TRBJ2-1 and V is TRBV9; 13 bases map to TRBD2. The germline V gene has CDR1 SGDLS and CDR2 YYNGEE. The CDR3 is 15 amino acids. With 5 bases clipped from V and 9 bases from J, the junction kept 8 bases outside the gene matches. The CDR3 sequence: CASSDGLAGVGEQFF. CDR3 coding DNA: TGTGCCAGCAGTGACGGACTAGCGGGGGTTGGTGAGCAGTTCTTC.

The rearrangement links TRBV28 to TRBJ1-5; TRBD1 agrees at 8 bases. Germline-derived CDR1 and CDR2 are MDHEN and SYDVKM. V was pared by 2 bases and J by 7 bases, with 10 bases of the junction left unmatched. The CDR3 is 16 residues long. CDR3 residues: CASSLIGPRGQQPQHF. DNA for the CDR3: TGTGCCAGCAGTTTAATAGGCCCCAGGGGGCAACAGCCCCAGCATTTT.

The chain is built from TRBV4-3 and TRBJ2-1; the match to TRBD2 covers 9 bases. The CDR3 has 15 amino acids. Germline V gene sequence: CDR1 LGHNA, CDR2 YSLEER. With 5 bases clipped from V and 6 bases from J, the junction kept 8 bases outside the gene matches. The CDR3 nucleotides are TGCGCCAGCAGCTACTCTAGCGGGGCACCCAATGAGCAGTTCTTC. Translated, it gives CASSYSSGAPNEQFF.

The rearrangement links TRBV6-5 to TRBJ2-3; TRBD1 matches 7 bases. Germline V gives CDR1 MNHEY, CDR2 SVGAGI. V lost 4 bases, J lost 0 bases, and 1 base stayed unmatched. This CDR3 comprises 14 residues. The CDR3 DNA is TGTGCCAGCAGTTGGGGACAGAGCACAGATACGCAGTATTTT. Its translation: CASSWGQSTDTQYF.

The CDR3 region has the DNA TGTGCCAGCGACAGGGCCGGGGCCAACGTCCTGACTTTC. Amino acids: CASDRAGANVLTF. The chain joins TRBV2 to TRBJ2-6; 7 bases agree with TRBD1. Germline V gene data show CDR1 as SNHLY and CDR2 as FYNNEI. V lost 8 bases and J lost 4; bases outside the gene matches: 2. The CDR3 contains 13 residues.

This chain connects TRBV7-9 to TRBJ1-4; D is possibly TRBD1 (5 bases). CDR3 length equals 16 residues. The V end was cut by 3 bases, the J end by 2 bases, with 13 bases between. The V gene's germline CDR1 is SEHNR and CDR2 FQNEAQ (reference sequence). The CDR3 coding sequence is TGTGCCAGCAGCTTGACAGTATCAAGGACTAATGAAAAACTGTTTTTT. This sequence encodes CASSLTVSRTNEKLFF. The whole variable domain, remainder taken from reference TRBV7-9 and TRBJ1-4, is DTGVSQNPRHKITKRGQNVTFRCDPISEHNRLYWYRQTLGQGPEFLTYFQNEAQLEKSRLLSDRFSAERPKGSFSTLEIQRTEQGDSAMYLCASSLTVSRTNEKLFFGSGTQLSVL.

The chain combines TRBV4-1 with TRBJ2-3; 8 bases map to TRBD1. Germline V gene data show CDR1 as MGHRA and CDR2 as YSYEKL. This CDR3 has 16 amino acids. J was trimmed by 5 bases and V by 0 bases; bases with no gene match: 7. The CDR3 here is CASSQDRDRRGDTQYF. CDR3 coding DNA: TGCGCCAGCAGCCAAGACCGGGACAGGCGGGGAGATACGCAGTATTTT.

The V gene is TRBV10-1, the J gene TRBJ2-3; 10 bases fit TRBD1. Looked up from germline, CDR1 is WNHNN and CDR2 is SYGVQD (reference sequence). The CDR3 covers 15 residues. The J segment lost 2 bases and the V segment lost 7 bases, leaving 6 bases of the junction unmatched. Here the CDR3 reads CASMRGQGDTDTQYF. CDR3 coding DNA: TGCGCCAGCATGAGAGGACAGGGGGACACAGATACGCAGTATTTT.

The chain combines TRBV18 with TRBJ2-7; tentatively, D is TRBD1 (6 bases). This CDR3 has 14 residues. Between the trimmed V and J ends, which lost 3 bases and 2 bases, there was a span of 11 bases. Germline CDR1 reads KGHSH; CDR2 reads LQKENI. The CDR3 DNA reads TGTGCCAGCTCACCGCCGGGACAACCCTACGAGCAGTACTTC. Protein product: CASSPPGQPYEQYF.

The CDR3 DNA sequence: TGTGCCAGCAGCGTAGGACTAGCGGGGTACAATGAGCAGTTCTTC. The encoded protein is CASSVGLAGYNEQFF. The chain links TRBV9 to TRBJ2-1; 11 bases map to TRBD2. In germline, CDR1 is SGDLS, CDR2 YYNGEE. The junction had 0 bases not matched to a gene; V was cut back by 0 bases and J by 4 bases. The CDR3 sequence is 15 residues long. Full variable domain (outside the CDR3, taken from reference TRBV9 and TRBJ2-1): DSGVTQTPKHLITATGQRVTLRCSPRSGDLSVYWYQQSLDQGLQFLIQYYNGEERAKGNILERFSAQQFPDLHSELNLSSLELGDSALYFCASSVGLAGYNEQFFGPGTRLTVL.

The rearrangement links TRBV29-1 to TRBJ1-4, with TRBD1 matching 8 bases. The germline V gene encodes CDR1 SQVTM and CDR2 ANQGSEA. The V segment lost 2 bases and the J segment 6 bases; nucleotides outside the gene matches: 2. The CDR3 is 13 amino acids. CDR3 DNA sequence: TGCAGCGTTGAATTACAGGGGGATGAAAAACTGTTTTTT. It codes for CSVELQGDEKLFF.